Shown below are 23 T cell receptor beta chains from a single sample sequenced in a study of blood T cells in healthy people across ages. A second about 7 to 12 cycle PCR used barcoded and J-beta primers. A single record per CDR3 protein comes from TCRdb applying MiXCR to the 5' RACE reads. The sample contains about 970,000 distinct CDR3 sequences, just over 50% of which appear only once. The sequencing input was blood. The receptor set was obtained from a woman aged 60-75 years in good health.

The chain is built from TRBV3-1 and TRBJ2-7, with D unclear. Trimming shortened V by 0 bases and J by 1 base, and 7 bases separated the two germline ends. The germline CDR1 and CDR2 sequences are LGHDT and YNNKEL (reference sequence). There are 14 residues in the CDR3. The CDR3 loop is CASSQDPASYEQYF. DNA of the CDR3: TGTGCCAGCAGCCAAGATCCGGCTTCCTACGAGCAGTACTTC.

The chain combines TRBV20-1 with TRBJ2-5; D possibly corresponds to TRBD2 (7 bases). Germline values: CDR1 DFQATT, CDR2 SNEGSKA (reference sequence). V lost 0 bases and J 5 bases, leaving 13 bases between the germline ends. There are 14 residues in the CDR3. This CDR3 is CSARDRRGGETQYF. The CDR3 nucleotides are TGCAGTGCTAGAGATCGTAGGGGGGGCGAGACCCAGTACTTC.

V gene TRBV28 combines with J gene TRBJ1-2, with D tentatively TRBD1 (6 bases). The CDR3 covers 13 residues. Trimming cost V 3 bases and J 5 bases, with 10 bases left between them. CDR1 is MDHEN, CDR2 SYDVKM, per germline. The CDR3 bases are TGTGCCAGCAGTTTCGGACAGCTATATGGCTACACCTTC. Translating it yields CASSFGQLYGYTF.

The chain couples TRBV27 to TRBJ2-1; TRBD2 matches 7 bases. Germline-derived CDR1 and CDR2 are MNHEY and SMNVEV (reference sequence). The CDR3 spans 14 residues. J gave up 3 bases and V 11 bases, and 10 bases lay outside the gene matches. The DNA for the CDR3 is TGTGCCTGCACAAAGCGGGGTGGCTACAATGAGCAGTTCTTC. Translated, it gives CACTKRGGYNEQFF.

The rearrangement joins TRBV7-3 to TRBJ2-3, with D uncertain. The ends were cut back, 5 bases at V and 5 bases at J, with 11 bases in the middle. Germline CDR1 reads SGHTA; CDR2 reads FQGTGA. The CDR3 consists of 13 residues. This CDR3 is CASSKGPEDTQYF. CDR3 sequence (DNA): TGTGCCAGCAGCAAAGGACCAGAAGATACGCAGTATTTT. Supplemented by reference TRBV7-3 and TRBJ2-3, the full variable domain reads GAGVSQTPSNKVTEKGKYVELRCDPISGHTALYWYRQSLGQGPEFLIYFQGTGAADDSGLPNDRFFAVRPEGSVSTLKIQRTERGDSAVYLCASSKGPEDTQYFGPGTRLTVL.

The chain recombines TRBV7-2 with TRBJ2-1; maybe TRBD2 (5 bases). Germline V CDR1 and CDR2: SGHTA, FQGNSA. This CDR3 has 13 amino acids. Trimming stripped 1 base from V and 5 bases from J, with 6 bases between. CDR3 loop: CASSLGENNEQFF. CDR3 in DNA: TGTGCCAGCAGCTTAGGGGAGAACAATGAGCAGTTCTTC.

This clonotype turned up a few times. This CDR3 is CASTIAGVETQYF. Written as DNA, the CDR3 is TGTGCCAGCACGATAGCGGGAGTGGAGACCCAGTACTTC. The rearrangement uses TRBV12-3 or TRBV12-4 and TRBJ2-5, with 9 bases fitting TRBD2. J gave up 5 bases and V 7 bases, and 5 bases lay outside the gene matches. The CDR3 contains 13 residues.

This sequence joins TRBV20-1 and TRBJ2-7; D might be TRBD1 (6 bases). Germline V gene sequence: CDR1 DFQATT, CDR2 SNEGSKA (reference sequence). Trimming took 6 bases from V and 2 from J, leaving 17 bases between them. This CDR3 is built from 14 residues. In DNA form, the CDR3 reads TGCAGTGCGGGGGACACCCTCGTCCCCTACGAGCAGTACTTC. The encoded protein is CSAGDTLVPYEQYF.

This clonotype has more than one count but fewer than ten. The DNA for the CDR3 is TGCGCCAGCAGCTTGGTCCCGGGACTAGCGGGTCCCAGCTCCTACAATGAGCAGTTCTTC. It encodes CASSLVPGLAGPSSYNEQFF. The rearrangement links TRBV5-1 to TRBJ2-1; 12 nucleotides match TRBD2. From germline, CDR1 is SGHRS and CDR2 YFSETQ. V lost 0 bases and J lost 0; bases outside the gene matches: 10. The CDR3 covers 20 residues.

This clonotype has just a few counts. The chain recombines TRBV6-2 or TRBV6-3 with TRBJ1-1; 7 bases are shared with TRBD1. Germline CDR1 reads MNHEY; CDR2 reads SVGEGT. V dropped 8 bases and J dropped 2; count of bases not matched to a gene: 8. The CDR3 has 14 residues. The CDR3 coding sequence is TGTGCCAGCCGAAGGGGGCATTCCAACACTGAAGCTTTCTTT. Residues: CASRRGHSNTEAFF.

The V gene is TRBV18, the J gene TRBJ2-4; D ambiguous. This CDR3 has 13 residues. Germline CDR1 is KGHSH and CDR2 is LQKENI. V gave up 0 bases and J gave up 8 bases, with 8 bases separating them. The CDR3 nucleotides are TGTGCCAGCTCACCACCCACACGGGACATTCAGTACTTC. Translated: CASSPPTRDIQYF.

CDR3 region: CASSSITGGAYEQYF. In nucleotides, the CDR3 is TGTGCCAGCAGCTCTATCACAGGGGGCGCGTACGAGCAGTACTTC. The gene calls are TRBV27 and TRBJ2-7; 9 positions match TRBD1. Germline V gives CDR1 MNHEY, CDR2 SMNVEV (reference sequence). The CDR3 length is 15 residues. Trimming at V came to 6 bases and at J to 4 bases, leaving 10 bases not matched to a gene.

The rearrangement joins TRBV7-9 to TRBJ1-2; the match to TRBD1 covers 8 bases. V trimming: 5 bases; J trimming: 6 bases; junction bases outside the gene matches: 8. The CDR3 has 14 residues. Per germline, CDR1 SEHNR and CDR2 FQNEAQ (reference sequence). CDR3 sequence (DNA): TGTGCCAGCAGCCGTTTCCTACAGGGGGATGGCTACACCTTC. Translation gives CASSRFLQGDGYTF.

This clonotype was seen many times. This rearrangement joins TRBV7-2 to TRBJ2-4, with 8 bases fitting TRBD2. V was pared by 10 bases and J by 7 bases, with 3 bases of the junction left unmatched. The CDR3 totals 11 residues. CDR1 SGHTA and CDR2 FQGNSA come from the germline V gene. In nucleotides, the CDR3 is TGTGCCACCTCGGGGGGGAACATTCAGTACTTC. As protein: CATSGGNIQYF.

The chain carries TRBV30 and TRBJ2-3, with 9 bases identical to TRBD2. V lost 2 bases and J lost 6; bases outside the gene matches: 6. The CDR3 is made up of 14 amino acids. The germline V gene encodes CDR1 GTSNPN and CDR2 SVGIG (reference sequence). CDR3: CAWSLAGTVDTQYF. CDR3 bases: TGTGCCTGGAGTCTAGCGGGAACAGTTGATACGCAGTATTTT.

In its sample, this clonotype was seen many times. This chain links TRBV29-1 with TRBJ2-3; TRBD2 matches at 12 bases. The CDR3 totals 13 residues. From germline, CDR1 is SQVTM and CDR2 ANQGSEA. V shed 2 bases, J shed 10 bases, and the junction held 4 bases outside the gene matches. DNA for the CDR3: TGCAGCGTTGAACCTAGCGGGAGGGTTGCGCAGTATTTT. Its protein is CSVEPSGRVAQYF.

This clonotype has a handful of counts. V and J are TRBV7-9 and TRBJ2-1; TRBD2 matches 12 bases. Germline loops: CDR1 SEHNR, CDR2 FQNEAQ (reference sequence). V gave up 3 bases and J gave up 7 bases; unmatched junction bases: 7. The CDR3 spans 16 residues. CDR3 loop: CASSFPGTSGYNEQFF. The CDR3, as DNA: TGTGCCAGCAGCTTTCCCGGGACTAGCGGGTATAATGAGCAGTTCTTC.

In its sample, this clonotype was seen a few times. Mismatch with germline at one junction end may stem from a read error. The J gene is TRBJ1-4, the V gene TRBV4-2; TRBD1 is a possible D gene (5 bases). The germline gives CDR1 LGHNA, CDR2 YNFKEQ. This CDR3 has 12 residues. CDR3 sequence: CASSEEGEKLFF. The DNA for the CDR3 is TGTGCCAGCAGCGAAGAGGGGGAAAAACTGTTTTTT.

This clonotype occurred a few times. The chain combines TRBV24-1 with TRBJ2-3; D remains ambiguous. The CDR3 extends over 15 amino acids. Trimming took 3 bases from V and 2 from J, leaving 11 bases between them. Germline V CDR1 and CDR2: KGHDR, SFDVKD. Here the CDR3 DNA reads TGTGCCACCAGTGATCGGAGAGGCTTCACAGATACGCAGTATTTT. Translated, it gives CATSDRRGFTDTQYF.

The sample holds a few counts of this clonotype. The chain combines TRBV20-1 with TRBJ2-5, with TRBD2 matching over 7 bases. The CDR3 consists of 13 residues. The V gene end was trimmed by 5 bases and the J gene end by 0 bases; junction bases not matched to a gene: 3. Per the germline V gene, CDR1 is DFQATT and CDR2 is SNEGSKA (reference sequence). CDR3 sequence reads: CSAQSGNQETQYF. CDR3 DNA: TGCAGTGCTCAGAGCGGGAACCAAGAGACCCAGTACTTC.

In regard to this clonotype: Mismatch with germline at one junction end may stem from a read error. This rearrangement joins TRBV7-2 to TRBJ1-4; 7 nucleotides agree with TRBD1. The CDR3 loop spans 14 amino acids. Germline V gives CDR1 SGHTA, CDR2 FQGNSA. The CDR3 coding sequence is TGTGCCTGCAGCTCAAACAGGGGTGGTGAAAAACTGTTTTTT. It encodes CACSSNRGGEKLFF.

CDR3 amino acids: CASSLSPKGQNAGYTF. CDR3 DNA: TGTGCCAGCAGTTTATCCCCTAAGGGACAGAATGCTGGCTACACCTTC. The V call is TRBV27, the J call TRBJ1-2, with 7 bases aligning to TRBD1. The CDR3 is 16 residues long. In germline, CDR1 is MNHEY, CDR2 SMNVEV (reference sequence). V shed 0 bases, J shed 7 bases, and the junction held 11 bases outside the gene matches.

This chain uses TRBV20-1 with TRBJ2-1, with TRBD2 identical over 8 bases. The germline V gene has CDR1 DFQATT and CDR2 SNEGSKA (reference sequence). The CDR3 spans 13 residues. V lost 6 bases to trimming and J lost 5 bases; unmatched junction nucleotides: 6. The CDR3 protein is CSAISGIDNEQFF. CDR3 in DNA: TGCAGTGCCATTAGCGGGATCGACAATGAGCAGTTCTTC.